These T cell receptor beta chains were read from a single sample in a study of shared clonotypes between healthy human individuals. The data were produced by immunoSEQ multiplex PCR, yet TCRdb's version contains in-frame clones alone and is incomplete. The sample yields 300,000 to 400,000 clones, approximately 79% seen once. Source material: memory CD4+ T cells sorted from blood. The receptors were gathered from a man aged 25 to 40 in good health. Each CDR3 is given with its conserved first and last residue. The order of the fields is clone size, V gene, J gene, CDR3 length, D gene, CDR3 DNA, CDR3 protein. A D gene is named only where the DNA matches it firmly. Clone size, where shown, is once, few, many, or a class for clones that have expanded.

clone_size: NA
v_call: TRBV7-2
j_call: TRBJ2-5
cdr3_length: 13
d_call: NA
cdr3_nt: TGTGCCAGCGCTCGGGGCCTCACGGAGACCCAGTACTTC
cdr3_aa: CASARGLTETQYF

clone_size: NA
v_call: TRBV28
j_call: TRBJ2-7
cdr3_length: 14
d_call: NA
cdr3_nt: TGTGCCAGCTCCCTTCCGCAGACGAGATACGAGCAGTACTTC
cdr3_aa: CASSLPQTRYEQYF

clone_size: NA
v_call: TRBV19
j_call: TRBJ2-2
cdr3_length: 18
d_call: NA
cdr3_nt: TGTGCCAGTAGTATCGGTAGAGGGTCCACACCGAACACCGGGGAGCTGTTTTTT
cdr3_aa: CASSIGRGSTPNTGELFF

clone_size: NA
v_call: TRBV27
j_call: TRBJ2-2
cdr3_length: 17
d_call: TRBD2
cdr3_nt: TGTGCCAGCATGGCCGGGCGGGAGATACCGAACACCGGGGAGCTGTTTTTT
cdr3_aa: CASMAGREIPNTGELFF

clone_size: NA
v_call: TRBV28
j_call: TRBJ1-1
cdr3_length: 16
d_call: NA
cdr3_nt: TGTGCCAGCAGTCTTACTTCGGGGGGGGAGGACGGTGAAGCTTTCTTT
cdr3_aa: CASSLTSGGEDGEAFF

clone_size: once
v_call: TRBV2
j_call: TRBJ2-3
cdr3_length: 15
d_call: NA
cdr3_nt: NA
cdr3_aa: CASSSSGVGPDTQYF

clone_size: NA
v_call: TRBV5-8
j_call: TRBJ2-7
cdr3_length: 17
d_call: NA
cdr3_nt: TGTGCCAGCAGCTTGCTGCGGATTCGCGACGATTCCTACGAGCAGTACTTC
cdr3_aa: CASSLLRIRDDSYEQYF

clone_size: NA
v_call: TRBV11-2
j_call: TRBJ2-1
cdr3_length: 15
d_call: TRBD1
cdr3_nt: TGTGCCAGCAGCCCCCGGGACAGGGGGTTTTCTGAGCAGTTCTTC
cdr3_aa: CASSPRDRGFSEQFF

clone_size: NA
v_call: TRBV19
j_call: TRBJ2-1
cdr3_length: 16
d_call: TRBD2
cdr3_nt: TGTGCCAGTATAATGTCCGTGGGACTAGCGGCCAATGAGCAGTTCTTC
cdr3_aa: CASIMSVGLAANEQFF

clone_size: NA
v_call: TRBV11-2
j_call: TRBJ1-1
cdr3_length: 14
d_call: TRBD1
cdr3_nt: TGTGCCAGCAGCTCCTACAGGGGCCGCGCTGAAGCTTTCTTT
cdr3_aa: CASSSYRGRAEAFF

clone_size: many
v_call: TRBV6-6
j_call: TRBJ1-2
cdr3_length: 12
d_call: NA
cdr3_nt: TGTGCCAGCAGTTACAGGGCCGGTGGCTACACCTTC
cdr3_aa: CASSYRAGGYTF

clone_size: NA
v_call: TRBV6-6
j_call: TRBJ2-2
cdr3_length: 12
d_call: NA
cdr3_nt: TGTGCCAGCAGTTACGTGATCGGGGAGCTGTTTTTT
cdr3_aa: CASSYVIGELFF

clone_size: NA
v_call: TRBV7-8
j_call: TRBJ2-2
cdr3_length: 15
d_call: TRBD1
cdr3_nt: TGTGCCAGCAGCCGGAGGGACAGGGGCGTCGGGGAGCTGTTTTTT
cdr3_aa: CASSRRDRGVGELFF

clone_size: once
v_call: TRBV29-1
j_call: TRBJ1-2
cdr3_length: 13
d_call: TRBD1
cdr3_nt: TGCAGCGTCCCCGGCAGGGGGTTTGAGGGCTACACCTTC
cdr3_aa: CSVPGRGFEGYTF

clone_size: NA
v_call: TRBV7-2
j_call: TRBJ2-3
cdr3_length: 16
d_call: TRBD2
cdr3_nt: TGTGCCAGCAGCCTCCGTAGCGGGAGGTCCACAGATACGCAGTATTTT
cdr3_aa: CASSLRSGRSTDTQYF

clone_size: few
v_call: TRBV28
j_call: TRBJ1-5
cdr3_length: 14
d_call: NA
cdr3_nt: TGTGCCAGCAGCCCAGGGGCAGGCAATCAGCCCCAGCATTTT
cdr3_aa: CASSPGAGNQPQHF

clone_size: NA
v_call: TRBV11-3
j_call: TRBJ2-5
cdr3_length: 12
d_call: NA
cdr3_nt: TGTGCCAGCAGCTTAGGAGGGGCTACCCAGTACTTC
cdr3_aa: CASSLGGATQYF

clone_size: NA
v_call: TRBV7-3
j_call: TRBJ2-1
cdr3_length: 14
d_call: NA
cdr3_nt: TGTGCCAGCAGCTTATCAGGTTCCTACAATGAGCAGTTCTTC
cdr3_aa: CASSLSGSYNEQFF

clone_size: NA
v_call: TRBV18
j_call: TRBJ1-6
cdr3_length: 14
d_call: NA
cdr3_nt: TGTGCCAGCTCCTTCGACGGAGATAATTCACCCCTCCACTTT
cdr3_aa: CASSFDGDNSPLHF

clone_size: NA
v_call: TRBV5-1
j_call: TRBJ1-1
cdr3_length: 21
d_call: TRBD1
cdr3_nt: TGCGCCAGCAGCTTGGCCAGATCCGGGCCGGGACAGGGGGCCATGAACACTGAAGCTTTCTTT
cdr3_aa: CASSLARSGPGQGAMNTEAFF

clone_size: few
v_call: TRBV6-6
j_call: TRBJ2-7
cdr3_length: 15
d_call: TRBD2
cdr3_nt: TGTGCCAGCAGTTCCCTGGCTAGCGGGGCCTACGAGCAGTACTTC
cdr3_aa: CASSSLASGAYEQYF

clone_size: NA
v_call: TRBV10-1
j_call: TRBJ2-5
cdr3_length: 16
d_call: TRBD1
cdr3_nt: TGCGCCAGCAGTGACGGAGGGACAGGGGTGTTTGGGACCCAGTACTTC
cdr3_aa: CASSDGGTGVFGTQYF

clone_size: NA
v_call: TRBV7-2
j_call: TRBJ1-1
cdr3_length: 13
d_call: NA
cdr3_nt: TGTGCCAGCAGCCTAACCGCTAACACTGAAGCTTTCTTT
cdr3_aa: CASSLTANTEAFF

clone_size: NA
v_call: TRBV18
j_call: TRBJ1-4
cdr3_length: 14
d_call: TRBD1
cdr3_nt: TGTGCCAGCTCACGGGACAGCTTAAATGAAAAACTGTTTTTT
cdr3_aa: CASSRDSLNEKLFF